Described below is a single TCR beta chain sequence and its context. The length of the CDR3 is 15 residues. V was pared by 5 bases and J by 5 bases, with 13 bases between. CDR1 and CDR2 (germline): MGHRA, YSYEKL. About 0.45 to 1 ug RNA was reverse transcribed with random hexamers. TCRdb ran MiXCR on the immunoSEQ multiplex PCR reads and lists one entry per CDR3 protein. The sample contains about 140,000 distinct CDR3 sequences, approximately 96% of which appear only once. This entry comes from a study of CD8 T cells in Susac syndrome. This clonotype originated in a human donor with multiple sclerosis. The material sequenced was CD4+ T cells from PBMCs. The chain has TRBV4-1 and TRBJ1-6; no clear D gene. As DNA, the CDR3 is TGCGCCAGCAGCTCCCATTTCGGAGATAATTCACCCCTCCACTTT. Amino acids: CASSSHFGDNSPLHF.